The rows below give T cell receptor beta chains drawn from one sample of a study of blood T cell repertoires in COVID-19. Sequencing used immunoSEQ multiplex PCR; TCRdb keeps in-frame clones, though not all of them. The sample lists 160,000 or so clones, approximately 82% seen once, with about a sixth in the top ten. Sequencing used PBMCs or T cells enriched from blood (not recorded which). These receptors were obtained from a man between 60 and 75 years old who had recovered from COVID-19. Both conserved end residues are part of each CDR3. The D gene is left open where the match is weak. Only some rows state a clone size, as once, few, many or a class for expanded clones.

D: -; V: TRBV27; J: TRBJ1-4; length: 15; size: -; CDR3: CASSLFATGNEKLFF; DNA: TGTGCCAGCAGTTTATTCGCCACAGGAAATGAAAAACTGTTTTTT
D: -; V: TRBV4-2; J: TRBJ1-4; length: 15; size: -; CDR3: CASSQEEPEEEKLFF; DNA: TGTGCCAGCAGCCAAGAGGAGCCCGAGGAGGAAAAACTGTTTTTT
D: TRBD1; V: TRBV4-2; J: TRBJ1-3; length: 17; size: once; CDR3: CASSPLSRGDSRNTIYF; DNA: TGTGCCAGCAGTCCCCTAAGTAGAGGGGACAGTAGGAACACCATATATTTT
D: -; V: TRBV3-1/TRBV3-2; J: TRBJ1-4; length: 18; size: few; CDR3: CASSQGHWEVATNEKLFF; DNA: TGTGCCAGCAGCCAAGGCCATTGGGAGGTCGCAACTAATGAAAAACTGTTTTTT
D: -; V: TRBV4-2; J: TRBJ1-1; length: 12; size: few; CDR3: CASSQVSTEAFF; DNA: TGTGCCAGCAGCCAAGTCAGCACTGAAGCTTTCTTT
D: -; V: TRBV10-3; J: TRBJ1-4; length: 13; size: -; CDR3: CAINEKLQSPLFF; DNA: TGTGCCATCAACGAGAAGCTTCAATCTCCACTGTTTTTT
D: -; V: TRBV7-2; J: TRBJ1-3; length: 18; size: -; CDR3: CASSLLQLRALSGNTIYF; DNA: TGTGCCAGCAGCTTATTACAGTTGAGGGCCCTCTCTGGAAACACCATATATTTT
D: TRBD2; V: TRBV5-1; J: TRBJ2-1; length: 17; size: -; CDR3: CASSLRTSGRAFNEQFF; DNA: TGCGCCAGCAGCCTGCGGACTAGCGGGAGGGCCTTCAATGAGCAGTTCTTC
D: -; V: TRBV6-5; J: TRBJ2-6; length: 15; size: few; CDR3: CASTYRSSGANVLTF; DNA: TGTGCCAGCACCTACAGGAGCTCTGGGGCCAACGTCCTGACTTTC
D: TRBD1; V: TRBV7-2; J: TRBJ1-2; length: 17; size: -; CDR3: CASSLVGGTGVDYGYTF; DNA: TGTGCCAGCAGCTTAGTGGGGGGGACAGGGGTTGACTATGGCTACACCTTC
D: TRBD2; V: TRBV5-1; J: TRBJ2-3; length: 16; size: -; CDR3: CASSLTSGGTTDTQYF; DNA: TGCGCCAGCAGCTTGACTAGCGGGGGGACTACAGATACGCAGTATTTT
D: TRBD2; V: TRBV3-1/TRBV3-2; J: TRBJ2-3; length: 17; size: -; CDR3: CASSRRTSGTSTDTQYF; DNA: TGTGCCAGCAGCCGCCGGACTAGCGGGACAAGCACAGATACGCAGTATTTT
D: -; V: TRBV3-1/TRBV3-2; J: TRBJ2-3; length: 16; size: -; CDR3: CASSQALASLGGTQYF; DNA: TGTGCCAGCAGCCAAGCTCTAGCGTCTCTTGGGGGTACGCAGTATTTT
D: -; V: TRBV6-5; J: TRBJ2-3; length: 12; size: -; CDR3: CASSFQTDTQYF; DNA: TGTGCCAGCAGTTTCCAGACAGATACGCAGTATTTT
D: -; V: TRBV13; J: TRBJ1-6; length: 14; size: -; CDR3: CASSLQGMNSPLHF; DNA: TGTGCCAGCAGCTTACAGGGGATGAATTCACCCCTCCACTTT
D: -; V: TRBV19; J: TRBJ1-1; length: 14; size: -; CDR3: CASSPRHQNTEAFF; DNA: TGTGCCAGTAGTCCGAGACACCAGAACACTGAAGCTTTCTTT
D: -; V: TRBV11-2; J: TRBJ2-1; length: 15; size: -; CDR3: CASSFRRSHYNEQFF; DNA: TGTGCCAGCAGCTTCCGGAGGTCCCACTACAATGAGCAGTTCTTC
D: TRBD1; V: TRBV7-3; J: TRBJ1-3; length: 17; size: -; CDR3: CASSLRTGTGSGNTIYF; DNA: TGTGCCAGCAGCTTAAGGACAGGGACGGGCTCTGGAAACACCATATATTTT
D: TRBD1; V: TRBV28; J: TRBJ1-5; length: 13; size: -; CDR3: CASSFDRGQPQHF; DNA: TGTGCCAGCAGTTTTGACAGGGGTCAGCCCCAGCATTTT
D: -; V: TRBV28; J: TRBJ1-3; length: 15; size: few; CDR3: CASSLSRQGENTIYF; DNA: TGTGCCAGCAGTTTATCTCGGCAGGGTGAAAACACCATATATTTT
D: -; V: TRBV6-5; J: TRBJ2-1; length: 14; size: -; CDR3: CASKRTGSFNEQFF; DNA: TGTGCCAGCAAAAGAACAGGGTCATTTAATGAGCAGTTCTTC
D: -; V: TRBV28; J: TRBJ2-1; length: 11; size: -; CDR3: CASSPVNEQFF; DNA: TGTGCCAGCAGCCCTGTCAATGAGCAGTTCTTC
D: TRBD1; V: TRBV13; J: TRBJ2-4; length: 12; size: few; CDR3: CASSLRTGTRYF; DNA: TGTGCCAGCAGCCTACGGACAGGGACGAGGTACTTC
D: TRBD1; V: TRBV4-2; J: TRBJ1-1; length: 14; size: -; CDR3: CASSQGGTAREAFF; DNA: TGTGCCAGCAGCCAAGGAGGGACAGCCCGTGAAGCTTTCTTT
D: TRBD1; V: TRBV7-8; J: TRBJ2-2; length: 15; size: -; CDR3: CASSLKTGDTGELFF; DNA: TGTGCCAGCAGCTTAAAGACAGGGGACACCGGGGAGCTGTTTTTT
D: -; V: TRBV29-1; J: TRBJ1-1; length: 14; size: once; CDR3: CSVGTATMNTEAFF; DNA: TGCAGCGTTGGCACAGCAACCATGAACACTGAAGCTTTCTTT
D: -; V: TRBV10-3; J: TRBJ1-2; length: 13; size: -; CDR3: CAIRGTDNYGYTF; DNA: TGTGCCATCAGGGGGACTGATAACTATGGCTACACCTTC